A single sample is the source of the 24 T cell receptor beta chains below, sequenced in a study of beta chain features in type 1 diabetes. Since all of the isolated RNA was reverse transcribed, expressed TCRB transcripts were what got sequenced. The data were produced by immunoSEQ multiplex PCR, yet TCRdb's version contains in-frame clones alone and is incomplete. The sample lists hundreds of thousands of clones; about an eighth were seen once. Input material: naive CD4+ T cells from blood. These receptors came from a young woman in good health.

J is TRBJ1-1 and V is TRBV30; D is unresolved. Germline assignment: CDR1 GTSNPN and CDR2 SVGIG (reference sequence). V was shortened by 4 bases and J by 4 bases, with 10 bases between the two germline ends. The CDR3 runs 12 residues. This CDR3 is CAWNYESTEAFF. Here the CDR3 DNA reads TGTGCCTGGAATTACGAGAGCACTGAAGCTTTCTTT.

This clone showed up just a few times. The J gene is TRBJ1-2, the V gene TRBV6-5, with 7 nucleotides matching TRBD1. Germline V gene lookup returns CDR1 MNHEY and CDR2 SVGAGI. V was clipped by 5 bases and J by 8 bases; unmatched bases: 8. The length of the CDR3 is 13 residues. This chain's CDR3 is CASSDRVYSGYTF. The CDR3 DNA sequence: TGTGCCAGCAGTGACAGGGTTTATAGCGGCTACACCTTC.

The V gene is TRBV7-2, the J gene TRBJ1-2; 10 nucleotides match TRBD1. V was clipped by 8 bases and J by 4 bases; unmatched bases: 4. The length of the CDR3 is 13 residues. The V gene's germline CDR1 is SGHTA and CDR2 FQGNSA. The CDR3: CASGGQGLYGYTF. DNA for the CDR3: TGTGCCAGCGGGGGACAGGGGCTCTATGGCTACACCTTC.

This clone turned up a few times. This chain uses TRBV2 with TRBJ1-5, with D uncertain. V gave up 3 bases and J gave up 6 bases, with 12 bases separating them. CDR3 length: 14 residues. The germline V gene has CDR1 SNHLY and CDR2 FYNNEI. Here the CDR3 reads CASSDEGIGQPQHF. As DNA, the CDR3 is TGTGCCAGCAGTGATGAGGGTATTGGTCAGCCCCAGCATTTT. Full variable domain (missing parts from reference TRBV2 and TRBJ1-5): EPEVTQTPSHQVTQMGQEVILRCVPISNHLYFYWYRQILGQKVEFLVSFYNNEISEKSEIFDDQFSVERPDGSNFTLKIRSTKLEDSAMYFCASSDEGIGQPQHFGDGTRLSIL.

V gene TRBV7-2 combines with J gene TRBJ2-1; the D is unclear. V lost 1 base and J 10 bases, leaving 5 bases between the germline ends. Germline CDR1 and CDR2: SGHTA and FQGNSA. This CDR3 region has 11 residues. The CDR3 loop reads CASSLVTEQFF. CDR3 in DNA: TGTGCCAGCAGCTTAGTAACCGAGCAGTTCTTC.

This clone was seen more than once but under ten times. The rearrangement uses TRBV7-6 and TRBJ2-5; D might be TRBD1 (6 bases). The V gene lost 3 bases and the J gene lost 5 bases, with 13 bases spanning the gap. Germline V lookup: CDR1 SGHVS, CDR2 FNYEAQ. This CDR3 has 14 residues. The CDR3, as DNA: TGTGCCAGCAGCTTGGGGATCAGGGGTGAGACCCAGTACTTC. Protein: CASSLGIRGETQYF.

This clone appeared a few times. The chain carries TRBV18 and TRBJ2-7, with 7 nucleotides matching TRBD1. V gave up 5 bases and J gave up 6 bases; unmatched junction bases: 4. There are 12 residues in the CDR3. Germline CDR1 and CDR2: KGHSH and LQKENI. This CDR3 is CASSATGVEQYV. The CDR3 DNA sequence: TGTGCCAGCTCAGCAACAGGGGTCGAGCAGTACGTC.

V gene TRBV18 combines with J gene TRBJ2-3, with TRBD1 identical over 7 bases. Germline trimming cut 5 bases from V and 6 bases from J; bases unmatched to any gene: 5. The CDR3 has 13 residues. Germline V gene data show CDR1 as KGHSH and CDR2 as LQKENI. In DNA form, the CDR3 reads TGTGCCAGCTCAGAGGGGGCACAGGATACGCAGTATTTT. This gives the protein CASSEGAQDTQYF. Combining the CDR3 with reference TRBV18 and TRBJ2-3 gives the whole variable domain NAGVMQNPRHLVRRRGQEARLRCSPMKGHSHVYWYRQLPEEGLKFMVYLQKENIIDESGMPKERFSAEFPKEGPSILRIQQVVRGDSAAYFCASSEGAQDTQYFGPGTRLTVL.

The chain uses TRBV28 and TRBJ2-7; no clear D. Germline CDR1 is MDHEN and CDR2 is SYDVKM. The CDR3 runs to 12 residues. V dropped 4 bases and J dropped 0 bases, with 4 bases sitting between them. The CDR3 sequence is CASSSNSYEQYV. In DNA form, the CDR3 reads TGTGCCAGCAGTTCAAACTCCTACGAGCAGTACGTC.

This clone was seen a handful of times. V is TRBV10-3 and J is TRBJ2-7, with a tentative D call TRBD2 (6 bases). Trimming took off 2 bases at V and 4 bases at J, with 15 bases between the two ends. Germline assignment: CDR1 ENHRY and CDR2 SYGVKD. The CDR3 runs 15 residues. The DNA for the CDR3 is TGTGCCATCAGTGAGACGCATTCGGGGGAGTACGAGCAGTACTTC. Encoded protein: CAISETHSGEYEQYF.

The chain is built from TRBV9 and TRBJ1-6; D is uncertain. Per the germline V gene, CDR1 is SGDLS and CDR2 is YYNGEE. V dropped 3 bases and J dropped 7 bases, with 11 bases sitting between them. This CDR3 is 14 amino acids long. This CDR3 reads CASSERTINSPLHF. The CDR3, as DNA: TGTGCCAGCAGCGAACGGACTATCAATTCACCCCTCCACTTT. The full variable domain, rest sourced from reference TRBV9 and TRBJ1-6, is DSGVTQTPKHLITATGQRVTLRCSPRSGDLSVYWYQQSLDQGLQFLIQYYNGEERAKGNILERFSAQQFPDLHSELNLSSLELGDSALYFCASSERTINSPLHFGNGTRLTVT.

This clone appeared a few times. This chain uses TRBV30 with TRBJ2-5; 9 bases agree with TRBD1. This CDR3 is built from 14 residues. The germline V gene has CDR1 GTSNPN and CDR2 SVGIG (reference sequence). The trim removed 3 bases at V and 5 bases at J, leaving 7 bases unmatched. CDR3 protein: CAWSGTGKSETQYF. The CDR3 DNA reads as TGTGCCTGGAGCGGGACAGGGAAATCGGAGACCCAGTACTTC.

This clone was seen a few times. This rearrangement joins TRBV19 to TRBJ2-3, with D unresolved. The V gene lost 3 bases and the J gene lost 3 bases, with 7 bases spanning the gap. CDR3 length: 13 amino acids. CDR1 LNHDA and CDR2 SQIVND come from the germline V gene (reference sequence). The CDR3 region is CASSIWGTDTQYF. As DNA, the CDR3 is TGTGCCAGTAGTATCTGGGGAACAGATACGCAGTATTTT.

This clone appeared a few times. Other nucleotide sequences from this sample produce the same CDR3. This chain joins TRBV7-9 and TRBJ2-5; 7 nucleotides match TRBD1. The germline CDR1 and CDR2 sequences are SEHNR and FQNEAQ (reference sequence). This CDR3 has 14 amino acids. The ends lost 1 base at V and 2 bases at J; junction bases unmatched: 1. In DNA form, the CDR3 reads TGTGCCAGCAGCTTAGGGGGACAGCAAGAGACCCAGTACTTC. Translating it yields CASSLGGQQETQYF.

The chain is built from TRBV9 and TRBJ1-4; TRBD1 is a possible D gene (5 bases). V lost 1 base, J lost 5 bases, and 15 bases lay in between. The CDR3 has 16 residues. Germline lookup yields CDR1 SGDLS and CDR2 YYNGEE. The CDR3 reads CASSVSLTGLNEKLFF. CDR3 DNA: TGTGCCAGCAGCGTATCCCTAACAGGTTTAAATGAAAAACTGTTTTTT.

The chain couples TRBV6-6 to TRBJ2-3; no definite D call. The germline V gene has CDR1 MNHNY and CDR2 SVGAGI (reference sequence). The CDR3 runs 12 residues. Trimming cost V 7 bases and J 4 bases, with 9 bases left between them. The CDR3 bases are TGTGCCAGCAACGACCCACCAGATACGCAGTATTTT. Its protein product is CASNDPPDTQYF.

The CDR3 region has the DNA TGTGCCAGCAGCCCCGCCAAGGCCCTTAATGAAAAACTGTTTTTT. Residues: CASSPAKALNEKLFF. The rearrangement links TRBV9 to TRBJ1-4; D not resolved. The CDR3 loop spans 15 amino acids. Germline V lookup: CDR1 SGDLS, CDR2 YYNGEE. Trimming took off 4 bases at V and 4 bases at J, with 14 bases between the two ends.

The J gene is TRBJ2-6, the V gene TRBV4-2; possible D gene TRBD1, 5 bases. The CDR3 is 17 amino acids. V lost 1 base and J lost 3, with 13 bases in between. Germline CDR1 is LGHNA and CDR2 is YNFKEQ. CDR3 protein: CASSQVGTGDGANVLTF. The DNA for the CDR3 is TGTGCCAGCAGCCAAGTTGGAACAGGCGATGGGGCCAACGTCCTGACTTTC.

The CDR3 DNA follows: TGTGCTAGTGGTTTGGGACAGCAAGAGACCCAGTACTTC. Its translation is CASGLGQQETQYF. The chain couples TRBV12-5 to TRBJ2-5; a possible D gene is TRBD1 (5 bases). V was trimmed by 1 base and J by 2 bases, leaving 5 bases between them. CDR3 size: 13 residues. CDR1 is LGHNT and CDR2 is FRNRAP in the germline V gene.

There are a few counts of this clone. The chain is built from TRBV9 and TRBJ2-7; TRBD1 matches at 9 bases. The J segment lost 3 bases and the V segment lost 4 bases, leaving 8 bases of the junction unmatched. There are 15 residues in the CDR3. Germline V gene lookup returns CDR1 SGDLS and CDR2 YYNGEE. This CDR3 reads CASSREPGQGYEQYF. The CDR3 bases are TGTGCCAGCAGCCGGGAACCGGGACAGGGCTACGAGCAGTACTTC.

This clone was seen a few times. The chain employs TRBV11-3 and TRBJ2-1, with 13 bases matching TRBD2. The germline V gene encodes CDR1 SGHNT and CDR2 YENEEA. The CDR3 is 15 residues long. The trim removed 5 bases at V and 6 bases at J, leaving 4 bases unmatched. The CDR3 sequence is CASSSGLAGVNEQFF. The CDR3 region has the DNA TGTGCCAGCAGCAGTGGACTAGCGGGAGTCAATGAGCAGTTCTTC.

This clone has just a few counts. The genes are TRBV27 and TRBJ2-4; 8 nucleotides match TRBD1. Germline CDR1 reads MNHEY; CDR2 reads SMNVEV (reference sequence). The CDR3 has 14 amino acids. This chain's CDR3 is CGCRQGLAKNIQYF. The CDR3 bases are TGTGGATGCAGACAGGGGCTAGCCAAAAACATTCAGTACTTC.

J is TRBJ1-4 and V is TRBV29-1; D call uncertain. CDR1 is SQVTM and CDR2 is ANQGSEA in the germline V gene. V lost 4 bases to trimming and J lost 4 bases, with 16 bases between them. This CDR3 has 15 residues. This chain's CDR3 is CSVVGYRGFNEKLFF. The CDR3 nucleotides read TGCAGCGTTGTTGGTTATCGCGGGTTTAATGAAAAACTGTTTTTT.

The chain couples TRBV5-5 to TRBJ2-6, with 8 bases lining up with TRBD2. With V trimmed by 1 base and J by 0 bases, 6 bases remained unmatched. The CDR3 has 18 amino acids. Germline V lookup: CDR1 SGHKS, CDR2 YYEKEE (reference sequence). CDR3 loop: CASSLLVAGHSGANVLTF. CDR3 DNA: TGTGCCAGCAGCTTGTTGGTAGCGGGGCACTCTGGGGCCAACGTCCTGACTTTC.